What follows are 29 T cell receptor beta chains derived from one specimen sequenced in a study of beta chain features in type 1 diabetes. No antigens are known for them. General study findings and limits: Moderately but significantly shorter TCRB CDR3s were found in Type 1 diabetes patients in all four CD4+ subsets.

Sequencing targeted expressed TCRB transcripts, as all isolated RNA had been reverse transcribed. Some clones are missing from TCRdb's copy, which holds only in-frame ones; the method was immunoSEQ multiplex PCR. This sample has about 740,000 clones, with over 10% found just once. Sequencing input: naive CD4+ T cells from blood. These receptors were taken from a man younger than 30 with type 1 diabetes.

This clone occurred a few times. J is TRBJ1-4 and V is TRBV30, with TRBD1 as a possible D gene (5 bases). The CDR3 is 13 amino acids. Trimming pared 7 bases from V and 7 bases from J, leaving 16 bases between. The germline V gene has CDR1 GTSNPN and CDR2 SVGIG (reference sequence). The CDR3 loop reads CASALGGAEKLFF. CDR3 sequence (DNA): TGTGCCTCGGCTTTGGGGGGTGCTGAAAAACTGTTTTTT.

Concerning this clone itself: Other DNA variants within this sample encode the same CDR3. This chain connects TRBV20-1 to TRBJ2-3; D is ambiguous. This CDR3 has 10 amino acids. The V gene's germline CDR1 is DFQATT and CDR2 SNEGSKA (reference sequence). Trimming pared 3 bases from V and 5 bases from J, leaving 3 bases between. The CDR3 protein is CSARRDTQYF. For the CDR3, the DNA is TGCAGTGCTAGGCGAGATACGCAGTATTTT.

The rearrangement joins TRBV18 to TRBJ1-1, with D possibly matching TRBD1 (6 bases). V gave up 4 bases and J gave up 1 base, with 7 bases separating them. Germline loops: CDR1 KGHSH, CDR2 LQKENI. The CDR3 totals 13 residues. DNA for the CDR3: TGTGCCAGCTCACGGGGACAGAACACTGAAGCTTTCTTT. Protein sequence: CASSRGQNTEAFF.

The V call is TRBV28, the J call TRBJ2-2; 11 bases fit TRBD1. V shed 6 bases and J 8 bases; nucleotides not matched to a gene: 5. The CDR3 totals 14 residues. Germline lookup yields CDR1 MDHEN and CDR2 SYDVKM. The CDR3 loop is CASRDRGHLGELFF. The DNA of the CDR3 is TGTGCCAGCAGGGACAGGGGGCATTTGGGGGAGCTGTTTTTT.

The V call is TRBV5-1, the J call TRBJ1-2; the match to TRBD1 covers 8 bases. With 0 bases clipped from V and 6 bases from J, the junction kept 7 bases outside the gene matches. CDR3 length: 15 amino acids. The germline CDR1 and CDR2 sequences are SGHRS and YFSETQ. Written as DNA, the CDR3 is TGCGCCAGCAGCTTGGGGGACAGGAGAGGCCATGGCTACACCTTC. The encoded protein is CASSLGDRRGHGYTF. The variable domain in full, with the rest retrieved from reference TRBV5-1 and TRBJ1-2, is KAGVTQTPRYLIKTRGQQVTLSCSPISGHRSVSWYQQTPGQGLQFLFEYFSETQRNKGNFPGRFSGRQFSNSRSEMNVSTLELGDSALYLCASSLGDRRGHGYTFGSGTRLTVV.

In this sample, this clone turned up a few times. The CDR3 sequence: CASSLEGRQPQHF. As DNA, the CDR3 is TGTGCCAGCAGTTTGGAGGGGCGGCAGCCCCAGCATTTT. The J gene is TRBJ1-5, the V gene TRBV28, with a weak D call TRBD1 (5 bases). Germline-derived CDR1 and CDR2 are MDHEN and SYDVKM. This CDR3 has 13 residues. Between the trimmed V and J ends, which lost 3 bases and 7 bases, there was a span of 10 bases.

This clone was seen only a few times. The chain joins TRBV29-1 to TRBJ2-7, with TRBD2 as a possible D gene (5 bases). CDR1 is SQVTM and CDR2 is ANQGSEA in the germline V gene. The CDR3 covers 12 residues. Trimming removed 4 bases at V and 2 bases at J, with 9 bases between. The CDR3 loop is CSVASGTYEQYF. CDR3 nucleotide sequence: TGCAGCGTTGCGAGCGGCACCTACGAGCAGTACTTC.

The chain links TRBV4-1 to TRBJ1-6; tentative D call: TRBD1 (5 bases). Deletions cut 4 bases from V and 10 bases from J, with 20 bases between. Germline values: CDR1 MGHRA, CDR2 YSYEKL. CDR3 size: 16 residues. The CDR3 loop is CASSLGTGTLNSPLHF. In DNA, the CDR3 is TGCGCCAGCAGCCTGGGAACCGGGACCTTAAACTCACCCCTCCACTTT.

V gene TRBV6-1 combines with J gene TRBJ2-7; 10 nucleotides match TRBD1. V was clipped by 4 bases and J by 5 bases; unmatched bases: 8. The germline gives CDR1 MNHNS, CDR2 SASEGT. The CDR3 contains 15 residues. The CDR3 nucleotides are TGTGCCAGCAGTGGACGCCCCGGGACAGGGGACGAGCAGTACTTC. Translated: CASSGRPGTGDEQYF.

In its sample, this clone was seen a few times. The V call is TRBV28, the J call TRBJ2-5; a possible D gene is TRBD2 (5 bases). Germline-derived CDR1 and CDR2 are MDHEN and SYDVKM. V shed 5 bases and J shed 4 bases, with 11 bases lying between them. This CDR3 contains 13 residues. CDR3: CASSRSSRETQYF. The CDR3 nucleotides read TGTGCCAGCAGTAGGTCTAGCCGAGAGACCCAGTACTTC.

This clone was counted only a few times. The chain has TRBV30 and TRBJ2-1, with D perhaps matching TRBD1 or TRBD2 (5 bases each). The CDR3 runs to 15 residues. Trimming left V 3 bases short and J 7 bases short, with 19 bases between. Germline V CDR1 and CDR2: GTSNPN, SVGIG (reference sequence). The CDR3 loop is CAWRRGAMTQNEQFF. CDR3 sequence (DNA): TGTGCCTGGAGAAGAGGGGCCATGACCCAGAATGAGCAGTTCTTC. Together with reference TRBV30 and TRBJ2-1, the CDR3 gives the full variable domain: SQTIHQWPATLVQPVGSPLSLECTVEGTSNPNLYWYRQAAGRGLQLLFYSVGIGQISSEVPQNLSASRPQDRQFILSSKKLLLSDSGFYLCAWRRGAMTQNEQFFGPGTRLTVL.

The sample holds a few counts of this clone. In nucleotides, the CDR3 is TGTGCCAGCAGCTTCTCTCCGGGACAGAGTAACACCGGGGAGCTGTTTTTT. Translated, it gives CASSFSPGQSNTGELFF. V is TRBV5-4 and J is TRBJ2-2; 7 positions agree with TRBD1. The CDR3 has 17 amino acids. With V trimmed by 2 bases and J by 2 bases, 9 bases remained unmatched. Germline V CDR1 and CDR2: SGHNT, YYREEE (reference sequence).

This clone has just a few counts. CDR3 DNA: TGTGCCAGCAGTGAACTAGCTCTCACCCGTGGGGAGACCCAGTACTTC. Protein product: CASSELALTRGETQYF. The chain recombines TRBV6-1 with TRBJ2-5, with TRBD2 as a possible D gene (5 bases). V lost 2 bases, J lost 5 bases, and 18 bases lay in between. The CDR3 contains 16 residues. The germline CDR1 and CDR2 sequences are MNHNS and SASEGT.

As to this clone: The sample carries other DNA sequences with the same CDR3. V and J are TRBV18 and TRBJ1-1; D is ambiguous. This CDR3 is 13 amino acids long. Trimming left V 1 base short and J 2 bases short, with 5 bases between. Looked up from germline, CDR1 is KGHSH and CDR2 is LQKENI. This chain's CDR3 is CASSPQENTEAFF. Written as DNA, the CDR3 is TGTGCCAGCTCACCACAGGAAAACACTGAAGCTTTCTTT.

The chain combines TRBV5-6 with TRBJ1-5; 9 bases are a match to TRBD1. This CDR3 contains 14 residues. The germline CDR1 and CDR2 sequences are SGHDT and YYEEEE. V gave up 5 bases and J gave up 7 bases; unmatched junction bases: 7. CDR3 region: CASSFTGGGQPQHF. CDR3 in DNA: TGTGCCAGCAGTTTTACAGGGGGCGGACAGCCCCAGCATTTT.

The chain carries TRBV4-1 and TRBJ2-7, with D possibly being TRBD2 (6 bases). This CDR3 has 15 residues. Germline loops: CDR1 MGHRA, CDR2 YSYEKL. V gave up 4 bases and J gave up 2 bases, with 15 bases separating them. The CDR3 DNA sequence: TGCGCCAGCAGCCCAAGTCGGGGGTTGGCCTACGAGCAGTACTTC. Its translation: CASSPSRGLAYEQYF.

This clone was found a few times. The J gene is TRBJ2-7, the V gene TRBV10-3; D ambiguous. The CDR3 consists of 13 residues. CDR1 is ENHRY, CDR2 SYGVKD, per germline. Trimming left V 11 bases short and J 3 bases short, with 17 bases between. The CDR3 sequence: CASARMDGYEQYF. The CDR3 coding sequence is TGTGCCTCAGCCCGTATGGACGGCTACGAGCAGTACTTC.

The chain is built from TRBV29-1 and TRBJ1-4; TRBD1 agrees at 8 bases. After removal of 5 bases from V and 4 bases from J, the junction contained 6 bases not matched to a gene. Germline assignment: CDR1 SQVTM and CDR2 ANQGSEA. The CDR3 runs to 14 residues. This chain's CDR3 is CSVPVQGGNEKLFF. CDR3 nucleotide sequence: TGCAGCGTTCCTGTACAGGGGGGTAATGAAAAACTGTTTTTT.

About this clone: The sample carries other DNA sequences with the same CDR3. The chain recombines TRBV30 with TRBJ2-2; unclear D gene. Trimming cost V 1 base and J 2 bases, with 8 bases left between them. CDR1 and CDR2 from the germline V gene are GTSNPN and SVGIG (reference sequence). This CDR3 spans 14 amino acids. CDR3 sequence (DNA): TGTGCCTGGAGTGGTGGGCCTAACACCGGGGAGCTGTTTTTT. Translated: CAWSGGPNTGELFF.

V and J are TRBV9 and TRBJ2-7; TRBD1 matches at 9 bases. The CDR3 is 16 amino acids. Germline V gene lookup returns CDR1 SGDLS and CDR2 YYNGEE. With 0 bases clipped from V and 2 bases from J, the junction kept 6 bases outside the gene matches. Here the CDR3 reads CASSVDPGQGPYEQYF. The CDR3 nucleotides are TGTGCCAGCAGCGTAGACCCGGGACAGGGACCCTACGAGCAGTACTTC. Looking up the rest from reference TRBV9 and TRBJ2-7 gives the full variable domain: DSGVTQTPKHLITATGQRVTLRCSPRSGDLSVYWYQQSLDQGLQFLIQYYNGEERAKGNILERFSAQQFPDLHSELNLSSLELGDSALYFCASSVDPGQGPYEQYFGPGTRLTVT.

This clone was counted between two and nine times. This CDR3 is CASSLGGTHQPQHF. CDR3 DNA: TGCGCCAGCAGCTTAGGGGGCACACACCAGCCCCAGCATTTT. V is TRBV5-1 and J is TRBJ1-5; 7 nucleotides align to TRBD1. The germline CDR1 and CDR2 sequences are SGHRS and YFSETQ. The ends lost 2 bases at V and 7 bases at J; junction bases unmatched: 6. This CDR3 contains 14 residues.

This clone has only a few counts. V and J are TRBV9 and TRBJ1-1; 7 bases agree with TRBD1. Germline values: CDR1 SGDLS, CDR2 YYNGEE. CDR3 size: 14 residues. With V trimmed by 4 bases and J by 1 base, 4 bases remained unmatched. The CDR3: CASSSRTGNTEAFF. The CDR3 DNA follows: TGTGCCAGCAGCTCCCGGACAGGGAACACTGAAGCTTTCTTT.

The J gene is TRBJ1-1, the V gene TRBV5-1; 10 bases agree with TRBD1. Germline assignment: CDR1 SGHRS and CDR2 YFSETQ. Trimming took 4 bases from V and 3 from J; bases not matched to a gene: 3. The CDR3 has 14 amino acids. The CDR3 spells CASSIGQGDTEAFF. CDR3 bases: TGCGCCAGCAGCATTGGACAGGGGGACACTGAAGCTTTCTTT.

This clone has a handful of counts. The rearrangement joins TRBV11-3 to TRBJ2-7; no definite D call. Germline CDR1 reads SGHNT; CDR2 reads YENEEA. This CDR3 spans 13 amino acids. V was pared by 3 bases and J by 4 bases, with 10 bases between. The CDR3 region is CASSLGEVYEQYF. CDR3 nucleotide sequence: TGTGCCAGCAGCTTGGGTGAAGTTTACGAGCAGTACTTC.

V and J are TRBV5-4 and TRBJ2-5; the D is unclear. This CDR3 is 14 amino acids long. Germline CDR1 is SGHNT and CDR2 is YYREEE (reference sequence). The V end lost 5 bases, the J end lost 2 bases, and 13 bases lay between the germline ends. CDR3 bases: TGTGCCAGCAGTTCGGCTACACAACAAGAGACCCAGTACTTC. Protein product: CASSSATQQETQYF.

The chain recombines TRBV9 with TRBJ2-2; the match to TRBD1 covers 8 bases. V lost 2 bases to trimming and J lost 6 bases; unmatched junction nucleotides: 9. The CDR3 loop spans 16 amino acids. Germline V gene sequence: CDR1 SGDLS, CDR2 YYNGEE. CDR3 DNA sequence: TGTGCCAGCAGCGTTGGAGGACAGGGTCTTCCCGGGGAGCTGTTTTTT. It specifies CASSVGGQGLPGELFF.

J is TRBJ1-6 and V is TRBV6-4; possibly TRBD1 for D (6 bases). The V gene lost 8 bases and the J gene lost 5 bases, with 10 bases spanning the gap. The CDR3 runs 13 residues. Germline loops: CDR1 MRHNA, CDR2 SNTAGT. The CDR3 nucleotides are TGTGCCAGCTTTGGACAGAATAATTCACCCCTCCACTTT. Translation: CASFGQNNSPLHF.

This clone was found once. Other nucleotide sequences from this sample produce the same CDR3. The V gene is TRBV5-6, the J gene TRBJ1-2; no reliable D call. The CDR3 covers 11 residues. CDR1 and CDR2 (germline): SGHDT, YYEEEE. V lost 3 bases and J 2 bases, leaving 2 bases between the germline ends. CDR3 DNA sequence: TGTGCCAGCAGCTCGAACTATGGCTACACCTTC. Translation gives CASSSNYGYTF.

The rearrangement joins TRBV7-8 to TRBJ2-1; a weak D match, TRBD1 (5 bases). CDR1 is SGHVS and CDR2 is FQNEAQ in the germline V gene. CDR3 length: 13 residues. The germline V and J ends were trimmed by 5 bases and 5 bases, with 10 bases remaining between them. This CDR3 is CASSPLGDNEQFF. For the CDR3, the DNA is TGTGCCAGCAGCCCTCTAGGGGACAATGAGCAGTTCTTC.